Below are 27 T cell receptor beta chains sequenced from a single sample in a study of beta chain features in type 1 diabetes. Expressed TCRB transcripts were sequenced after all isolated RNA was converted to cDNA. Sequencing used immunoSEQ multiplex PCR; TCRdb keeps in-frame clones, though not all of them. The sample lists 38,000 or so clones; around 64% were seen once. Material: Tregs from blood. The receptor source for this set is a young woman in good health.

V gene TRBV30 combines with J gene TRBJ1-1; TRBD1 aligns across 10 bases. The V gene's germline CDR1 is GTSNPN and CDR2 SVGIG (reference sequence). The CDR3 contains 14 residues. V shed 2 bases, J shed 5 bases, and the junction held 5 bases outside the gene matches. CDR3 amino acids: CAWSNGQGGTEAFF. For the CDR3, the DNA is TGTGCCTGGAGTAACGGACAGGGGGGGACTGAAGCTTTCTTT.

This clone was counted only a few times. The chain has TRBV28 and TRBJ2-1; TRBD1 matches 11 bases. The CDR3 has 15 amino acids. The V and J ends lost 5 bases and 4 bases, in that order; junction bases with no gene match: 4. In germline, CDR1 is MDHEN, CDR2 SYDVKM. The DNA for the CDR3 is TGTGCCAGCAGTAGGACAGGGGGCTATTACAATGAGCAGTTCTTC. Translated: CASSRTGGYYNEQFF.

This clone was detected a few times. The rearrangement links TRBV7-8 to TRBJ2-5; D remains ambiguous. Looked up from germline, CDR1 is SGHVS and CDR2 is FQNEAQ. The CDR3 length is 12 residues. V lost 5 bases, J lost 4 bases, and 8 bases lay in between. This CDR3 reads CASSPGLETQYF. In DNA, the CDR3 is TGTGCCAGCAGCCCCGGTTTAGAGACCCAGTACTTC. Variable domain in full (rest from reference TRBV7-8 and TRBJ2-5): GAGVSQSPRYKVAKRGQDVALRCDPISGHVSLFWYQQALGQGPEFLTYFQNEAQLDKSGLPSDRFFAERPEGSVSTLKIQRTQQEDSAVYLCASSPGLETQYFGPGTRLLVL.

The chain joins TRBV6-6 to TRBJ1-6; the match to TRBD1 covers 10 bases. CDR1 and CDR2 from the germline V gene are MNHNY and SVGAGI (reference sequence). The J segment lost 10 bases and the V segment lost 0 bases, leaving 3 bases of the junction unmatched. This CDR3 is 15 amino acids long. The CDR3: CASSYSRDRGSPLHF. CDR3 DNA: TGTGCCAGCAGTTACTCCCGGGACAGGGGCTCACCCCTCCACTTT.

The CDR3 is CASSFLLDYTNTGELFF. In DNA form, the CDR3 reads TGCGCCAGCAGCTTTCTCTTGGACTACACGAACACCGGGGAGCTGTTTTTT. The gene calls are TRBV5-1 and TRBJ2-2; D is possibly TRBD2 (6 bases). Trimming took 2 bases from V and 0 from J, leaving 14 bases between them. This CDR3 spans 17 amino acids. CDR1 SGHRS and CDR2 YFSETQ come from the germline V gene.

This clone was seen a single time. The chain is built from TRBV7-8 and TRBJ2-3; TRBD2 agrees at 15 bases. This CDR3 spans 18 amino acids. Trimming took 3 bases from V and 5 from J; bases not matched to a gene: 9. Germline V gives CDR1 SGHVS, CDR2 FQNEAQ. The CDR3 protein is CASSFTGLAGGLRDTQYF. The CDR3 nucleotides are TGTGCCAGCAGCTTCACGGGACTAGCGGGAGGTTTGCGAGATACGCAGTATTTT.

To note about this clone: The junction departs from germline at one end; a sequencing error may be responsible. The CDR3 sequence is CASSVESSGVGVCF. The CDR3, as DNA: TGTGCCAGCAGCGTAGAATCTTCAGGGGTTGGGGTGTGCTTC. This sequence joins TRBV9 and TRBJ2-7; D may be TRBD1 (6 bases). The germline CDR1 and CDR2 sequences are SGDLS and YYNGEE. The CDR3 is 14 amino acids. The variable domain in full, with the rest retrieved from reference TRBV9 and TRBJ2-7, is DSGVTQTPKHLITATGQRVTLRCSPRSGDLSVYWYQQSLDQGLQFLIQYYNGEERAKGNILERFSAQQFPDLHSELNLSSLELGDSALYFCASSVESSGVGVCFGPGTRLTVT.

The CDR3 reads CASSPSVAGEIEQYF. The CDR3 DNA is TGTGCCAGCTCACCATCGGTAGCGGGAGAAATCGAGCAGTACTTC. The chain recombines TRBV18 with TRBJ2-7; 9 nucleotides line up with TRBD2. V gave up 2 bases and J gave up 6 bases; unmatched junction bases: 8. The germline CDR1 and CDR2 sequences are KGHSH and LQKENI. This CDR3 comprises 15 residues. Using reference TRBV18 and TRBJ2-7 for the parts outside the CDR3, the full variable domain is NAGVMQNPRHLVRRRGQEARLRCSPMKGHSHVYWYRQLPEEGLKFMVYLQKENIIDESGMPKERFSAEFPKEGPSILRIQQVVRGDSAAYFCASSPSVAGEIEQYFGPGTRLTVT.

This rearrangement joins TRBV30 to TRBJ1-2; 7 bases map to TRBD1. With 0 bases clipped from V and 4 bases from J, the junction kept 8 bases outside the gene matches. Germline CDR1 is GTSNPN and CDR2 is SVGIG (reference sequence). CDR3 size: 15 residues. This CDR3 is CAWSVWKGAGYGYTF. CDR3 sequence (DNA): TGTGCCTGGAGTGTATGGAAGGGGGCAGGCTATGGCTACACCTTC.

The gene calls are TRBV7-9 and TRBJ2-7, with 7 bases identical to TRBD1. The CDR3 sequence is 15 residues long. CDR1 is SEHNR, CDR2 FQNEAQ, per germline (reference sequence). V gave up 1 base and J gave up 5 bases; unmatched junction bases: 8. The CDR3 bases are TGTGCCAGCAGCTTAGGGGGGACAGTGGAGGACGAGCAGTACTTC. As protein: CASSLGGTVEDEQYF.

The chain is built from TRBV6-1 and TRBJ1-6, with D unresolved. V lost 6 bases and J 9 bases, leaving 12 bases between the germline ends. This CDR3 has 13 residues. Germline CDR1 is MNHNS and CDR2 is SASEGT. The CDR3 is CASSNGWSSPLHF. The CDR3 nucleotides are TGTGCCAGCAGCAACGGGTGGAGTTCACCCCTCCACTTT.

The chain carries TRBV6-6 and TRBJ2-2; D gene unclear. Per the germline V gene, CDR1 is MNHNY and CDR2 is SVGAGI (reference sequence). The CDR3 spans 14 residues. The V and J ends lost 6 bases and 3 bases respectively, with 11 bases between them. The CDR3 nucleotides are TGTGCCAGCAGCCTCGGTCCGTACACCGGGGAGCTGTTTTTT. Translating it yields CASSLGPYTGELFF.

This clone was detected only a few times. CDR3 DNA: TGTGCCAGCAGCTTAGCCACCAGGGGGCCCTCTGGGGCCAACGTCCTGACTTTC. Protein: CASSLATRGPSGANVLTF. The chain uses TRBV7-2 and TRBJ2-6; the match to TRBD1 covers 8 bases. Germline CDR1 is SGHTA and CDR2 is FQGNSA. The CDR3 length is 18 residues. J was trimmed by 0 bases and V by 0 bases; bases with no gene match: 4.

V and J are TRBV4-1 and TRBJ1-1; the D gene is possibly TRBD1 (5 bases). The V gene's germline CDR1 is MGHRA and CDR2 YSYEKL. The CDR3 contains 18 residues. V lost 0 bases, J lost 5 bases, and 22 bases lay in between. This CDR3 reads CASSQDPSLRGRDTEAFF. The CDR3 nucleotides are TGCGCCAGCAGCCAAGATCCGTCGCTAAGGGGTAGGGATACTGAAGCTTTCTTT.

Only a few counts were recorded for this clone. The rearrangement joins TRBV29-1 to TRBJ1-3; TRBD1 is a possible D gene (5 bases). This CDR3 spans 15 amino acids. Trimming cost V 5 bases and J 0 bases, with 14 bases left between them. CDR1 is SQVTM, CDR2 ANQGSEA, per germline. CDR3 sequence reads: CSVTLGANSGNTIYF. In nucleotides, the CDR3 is TGCAGCGTTACCCTAGGGGCCAACTCTGGAAACACCATATATTTT.

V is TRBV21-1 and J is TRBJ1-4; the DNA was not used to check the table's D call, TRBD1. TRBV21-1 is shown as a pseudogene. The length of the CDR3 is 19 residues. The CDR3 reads CASSPQRFRRGHQSEKLFF. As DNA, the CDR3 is TGTGCCAGCAGCCCCCAACGTTTTAGACGAGGACACCAATCTGAAAAACTGTTTTTT.

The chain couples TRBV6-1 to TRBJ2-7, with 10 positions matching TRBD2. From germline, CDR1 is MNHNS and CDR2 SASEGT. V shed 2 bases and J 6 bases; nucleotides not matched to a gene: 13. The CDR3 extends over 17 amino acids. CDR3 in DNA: TGTGCCAGCAGTGAAATCGGCGTTCTAGCGGGAGAGATCGAGCAGTACTTC. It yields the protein CASSEIGVLAGEIEQYF.

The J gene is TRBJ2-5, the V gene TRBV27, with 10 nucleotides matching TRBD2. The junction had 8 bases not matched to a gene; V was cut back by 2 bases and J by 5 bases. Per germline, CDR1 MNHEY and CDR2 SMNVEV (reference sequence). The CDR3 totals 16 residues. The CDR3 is CASSLSGRAIVETQYF. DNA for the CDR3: TGTGCCAGCAGTTTAAGCGGGAGGGCCATTGTGGAGACCCAGTACTTC.

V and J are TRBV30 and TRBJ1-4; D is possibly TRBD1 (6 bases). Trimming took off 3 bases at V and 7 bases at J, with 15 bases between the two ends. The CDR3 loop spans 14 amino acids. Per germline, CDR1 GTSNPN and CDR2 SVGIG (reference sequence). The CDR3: CAWRITGLGEKLFF. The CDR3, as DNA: TGTGCCTGGAGGATCACAGGGTTGGGTGAAAAACTGTTTTTT.

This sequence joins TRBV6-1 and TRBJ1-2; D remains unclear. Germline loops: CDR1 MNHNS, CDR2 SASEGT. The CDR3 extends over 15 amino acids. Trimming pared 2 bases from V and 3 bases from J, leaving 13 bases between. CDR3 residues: CASSESHATHYGYTF. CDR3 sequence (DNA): TGTGCCAGCAGTGAATCTCACGCTACGCACTATGGCTACACCTTC.

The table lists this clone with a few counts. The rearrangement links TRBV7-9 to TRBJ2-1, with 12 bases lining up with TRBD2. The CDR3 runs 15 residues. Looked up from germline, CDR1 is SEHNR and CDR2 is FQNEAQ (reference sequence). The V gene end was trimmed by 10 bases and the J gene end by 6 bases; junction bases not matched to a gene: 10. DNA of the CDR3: TGTGCCACGAGACTAGCGGGAGAGGTGGGCAATGAGCAGTTCTTC. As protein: CATRLAGEVGNEQFF.

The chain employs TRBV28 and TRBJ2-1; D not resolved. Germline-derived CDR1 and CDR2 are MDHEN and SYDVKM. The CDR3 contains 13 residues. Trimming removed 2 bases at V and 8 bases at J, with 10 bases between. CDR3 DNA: TGTGCCAGCAGTTTAGGGCCGCTCGATGAGCAGTTCTTC. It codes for CASSLGPLDEQFF. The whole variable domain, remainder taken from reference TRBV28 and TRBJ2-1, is DVKVTQSSRYLVKRTGEKVFLECVQDMDHENMFWYRQDPGLGLRLIYFSYDVKMKEKGDIPEGYSVSREKKERFSLILESASTNQTSMYLCASSLGPLDEQFFGPGTRLTVL.

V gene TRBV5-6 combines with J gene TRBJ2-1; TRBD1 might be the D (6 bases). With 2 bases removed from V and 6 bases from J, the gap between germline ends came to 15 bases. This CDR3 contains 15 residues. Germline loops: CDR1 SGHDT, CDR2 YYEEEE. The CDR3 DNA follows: TGTGCCAGCAGCTTACAGGGAAAGCCGTCCAATGAGCAGTTCTTC. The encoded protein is CASSLQGKPSNEQFF.

CDR3 DNA sequence: TGTGCCAGCAGCCCTAACGCGGCCGGGGAGCTGTTTTTT. It encodes CASSPNAAGELFF. The rearrangement links TRBV7-3 to TRBJ2-2; D gene uncertain. The CDR3 totals 13 residues. CDR1 is SGHTA and CDR2 is FQGTGA in the germline V gene. Trimming removed 5 bases from V and 6 bases from J, with 10 bases in between.

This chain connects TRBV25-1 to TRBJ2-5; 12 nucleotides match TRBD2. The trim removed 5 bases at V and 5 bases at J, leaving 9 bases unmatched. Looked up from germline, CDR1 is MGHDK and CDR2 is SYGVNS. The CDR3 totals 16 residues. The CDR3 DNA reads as TGTGCCAGCAGTCTCAGGACTAGCGGGATTGTGGAGACCCAGTACTTC. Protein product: CASSLRTSGIVETQYF.

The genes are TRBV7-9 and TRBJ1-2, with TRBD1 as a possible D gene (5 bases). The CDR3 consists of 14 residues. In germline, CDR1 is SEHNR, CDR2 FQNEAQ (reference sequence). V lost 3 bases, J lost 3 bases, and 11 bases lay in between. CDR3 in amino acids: CASSFIGQDYGYTF. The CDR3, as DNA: TGTGCCAGCAGCTTCATCGGACAAGACTATGGCTACACCTTC.

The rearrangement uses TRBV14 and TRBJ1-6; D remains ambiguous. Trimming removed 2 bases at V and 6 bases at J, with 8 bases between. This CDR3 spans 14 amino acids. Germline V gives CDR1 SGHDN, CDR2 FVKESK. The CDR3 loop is CASSQREANSPLHF. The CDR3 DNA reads TGTGCCAGCAGCCAACGGGAGGCTAATTCACCCCTCCACTTT.